The sequence of this T cell receptor (beta chain) was determined in a study of blood T cell repertoires in COVID-19. About the study: Acute and convalescent COVID-19 samples came from the United States, Italy and Spain. Sample material is recorded as cDNA or gDNA derived from T cells, B-cell-depleted T cells, or PBMCs.

The CDR3 spans 16 residues. Trimming removed 0 bases at V and 4 bases at J, with 12 bases between. The V gene's germline CDR1 is MNHNS and CDR2 SASEGT. Per the original methods: Researchers report that nucleated cell counts were estimated from reference gene primer amplification. Clones were read by immunoSEQ multiplex PCR, and TCRdb kept only the in-frame ones, dropping some. V and J calls and clone size come straight from that table; D and trimming were deduced from the DNA. Here the sample spans 200,000 to 250,000 clones, about 90% being singletons. This clone showed up just once. The TCR was taken from a man aged 18 to 29 with active or convalescent COVID-19. The rearrangement joins TRBV6-1 to TRBJ2-2; D might be TRBD1 (6 bases). The sample consisted of peripheral blood. CDR3 nucleotide sequence: TGTGCCAGCAGTGAAGCCGGCAGGGGTTTCACCGGGGAGCTGTTTTTT. Amino acid sequence: CASSEAGRGFTGELFF.